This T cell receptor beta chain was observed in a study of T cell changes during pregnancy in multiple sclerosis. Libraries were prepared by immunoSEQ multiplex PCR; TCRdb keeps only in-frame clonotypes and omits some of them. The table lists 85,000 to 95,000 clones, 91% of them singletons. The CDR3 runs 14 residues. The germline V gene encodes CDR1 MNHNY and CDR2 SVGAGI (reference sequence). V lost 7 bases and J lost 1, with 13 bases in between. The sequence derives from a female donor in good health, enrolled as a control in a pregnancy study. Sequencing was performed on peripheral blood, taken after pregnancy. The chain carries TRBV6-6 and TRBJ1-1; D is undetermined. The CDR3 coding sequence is TGTGCCAGCACCTCCGGAGGAAAGAACACTGAAGCTTTCTTT. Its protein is CASTSGGKNTEAFF.